These 31 T cell receptor beta chains were sequenced from one sample in a study of blood T cell repertoires in COVID-19. TCRdb's copy holds only in-frame clones and misses some; the assay was immunoSEQ multiplex PCR. The profile shows approximately 210,000 clones, roughly 77% of them singletons. Material: PBMCs or T cells enriched from blood (not recorded which). The receptor set was obtained from a woman aged 45 to 65 with acute COVID-19.

The chain uses TRBV7-2 and TRBJ2-5; D ambiguous. Germline CDR1 and CDR2: SGHTA and FQGNSA. V gave up 6 bases and J gave up 0 bases, with 14 bases separating them. The length of the CDR3 is 15 residues. The chain's CDR3 is CASREQLGHQETQYF. The CDR3 DNA follows: TGTGCCAGCAGGGAGCAGCTCGGCCACCAAGAGACCCAGTACTTC.

CDR3 in DNA: TGTGCCAGCAGCTTTGGGCAGGGATGGGTGAACACTGAAGCTTTCTTT. This gives the protein CASSFGQGWVNTEAFF. The chain joins TRBV5-6 to TRBJ1-1, with a tentative D call TRBD1 (5 bases). CDR1 is SGHDT and CDR2 is YYEEEE in the germline V gene. The ends were cut back, 2 bases at V and 0 bases at J, with 14 bases in the middle. The CDR3 runs 16 residues.

The rearrangement joins TRBV4-1 to TRBJ1-5; 10 nucleotides match TRBD1. CDR3 length: 15 residues. The germline V gene encodes CDR1 MGHRA and CDR2 YSYEKL. After removal of 1 base from V and 6 bases from J, the junction contained 3 bases not matched to a gene. This chain's CDR3 is CASSQGQGASQPQHF. CDR3 nucleotide sequence: TGCGCCAGCAGCCAAGGACAGGGGGCTAGTCAGCCCCAGCATTTT.

J is TRBJ1-5 and V is TRBV3-1 (or the pseudogene TRBV3-2); tentative D call: TRBD1 (5 bases). CDR1 and CDR2 (germline): LGHDT, YNNKEL (reference sequence). The CDR3 length is 15 residues. Trimming took 2 bases from V and 3 from J, leaving 11 bases between them. In DNA form, the CDR3 reads TGTGCCAGCAGCCAATTCCAGGGCGTCAATCAGCCCCAGCATTTT. It translates to CASSQFQGVNQPQHF.

The chain uses TRBV2 and TRBJ1-4; 7 nucleotides align to TRBD1. The CDR3 covers 15 residues. Germline values: CDR1 SNHLY, CDR2 FYNNEI. V gave up 4 bases and J gave up 0 bases; unmatched junction bases: 2. This CDR3 is CASSGQGTTNEKLFF. DNA for the CDR3: TGTGCCAGCAGTGGACAGGGTACAACTAATGAAAAACTGTTTTTT.

CDR3 bases: TGTGCCAGCAGTCGGCTGGACAGGGGGCGAAGCCCGAGCTCCTACGAGCAGTACGTC. Translation: CASSRLDRGRSPSSYEQYV. The chain has TRBV6-6 and TRBJ2-7; 11 bases align to TRBD1. Trimming cost V 5 bases and J 0 bases; bases outside gene matches: 15. The germline V gene has CDR1 MNHNY and CDR2 SVGAGI (reference sequence). CDR3 length: 19 amino acids.

This clone has just a few counts. The V call is TRBV2, the J call TRBJ1-2; D may be TRBD1 (5 bases). Trimming took 4 bases from V and 2 from J, leaving 11 bases between them. Germline values: CDR1 SNHLY, CDR2 FYNNEI. The CDR3 is 14 amino acids. For the CDR3, the DNA is TGTGCCAGCAGTGGGGAGGGGTCCAACTATGGCTACACCTTC. As protein: CASSGEGSNYGYTF.

The chain has TRBV5-1 and TRBJ2-5; TRBD2 aligns across 9 bases. V shed 0 bases, J shed 4 bases, and the junction held 7 bases outside the gene matches. This CDR3 has 16 residues. The germline CDR1 and CDR2 sequences are SGHRS and YFSETQ. CDR3 region: CASSLGGGGAGETQYF. DNA for the CDR3: TGCGCCAGCAGCTTGGGAGGCGGGGGGGCCGGAGAGACCCAGTACTTC.

This clone showed up just a few times. The chain uses TRBV14 and TRBJ1-1; no firm D call. The CDR3 spans 15 residues. Trimming took off 3 bases at V and 4 bases at J, with 15 bases between the two ends. CDR1 is SGHDN and CDR2 is FVKESK in the germline V gene. The DNA for the CDR3 is TGTGCCAGCAGCCAGGCTTTTATGAGGGTCACTGAAGCTTTCTTT. Residues: CASSQAFMRVTEAFF.

V is TRBV19 and J is TRBJ1-5; 10 nucleotides match TRBD1. This CDR3 region has 16 residues. J was trimmed by 7 bases and V by 6 bases; bases with no gene match: 12. CDR1 is LNHDA, CDR2 SQIVND, per germline (reference sequence). As DNA, the CDR3 is TGTGCCAGTAGGGCCTTGGACAGGGGGACACTGCAGCCCCAGCATTTT. It specifies CASRALDRGTLQPQHF.

The chain links TRBV5-6 to TRBJ1-4; D call uncertain. This CDR3 contains 12 residues. From germline, CDR1 is SGHDT and CDR2 YYEEEE. V was shortened by 3 bases and J by 5 bases, with 5 bases between the two germline ends. CDR3 region: CASSSTNEKLFF. The CDR3 DNA reads TGTGCCAGCAGCTCCACAAATGAAAAACTGTTTTTT.

This clone appeared many times. The gene calls are TRBV15 and TRBJ1-2, with 8 bases lining up with TRBD1. The junction had 5 bases not matched to a gene; V was cut back by 0 bases and J by 8 bases. The CDR3 runs 14 residues. CDR1 and CDR2 (germline): LNHNV, YYDKDF (reference sequence). CDR3 nucleotides: TGTGCCACCAGCAGAGACCGGACAGGGTGGGGCTACACCTTC. Translating it yields CATSRDRTGWGYTF.

This clone was seen only once. The gene calls are TRBV21-1 and TRBJ2-7; TRBD2 was called by the table and not checked on the DNA. TRBV21-1 is tagged as a pseudogene. The CDR3 is 16 amino acids. The CDR3 here is CASSKRGGNGPKEQYV. The CDR3 region has the DNA TGTGCCAGCAGCAAAAGGGGAGGGAACGGACCAAAAGAGCAGTACGTC.

The chain recombines TRBV28 with TRBJ1-1, with D uncertain. The CDR3 is 14 amino acids. The V gene lost 3 bases and the J gene lost 0 bases, with 8 bases spanning the gap. Germline values: CDR1 MDHEN, CDR2 SYDVKM. The CDR3 reads CASSFPTLNTEAFF. CDR3 DNA sequence: TGTGCCAGCAGTTTTCCCACTCTGAACACTGAAGCTTTCTTT.

This chain uses TRBV5-4 with TRBJ2-1; 11 bases align to TRBD1. Germline loops: CDR1 SGHNT, CDR2 YYREEE (reference sequence). V lost 4 bases, J lost 4 bases, and 4 bases stayed unmatched. This CDR3 contains 15 residues. In nucleotides, the CDR3 is TGTGCCAGCAGCCCCGGGACAGGGGGATACAATGAGCAGTTCTTC. Residues: CASSPGTGGYNEQFF.

The chain combines TRBV23-1 with TRBJ2-7; D might be TRBD1 (6 bases). TRBV23-1 counts as an open reading frame of uncertain function. CDR3 length: 17 residues. V lost 3 bases to trimming and J lost 0 bases, with 18 bases between them. DNA of the CDR3: TGCGCCAGCAGTCAGAAATTCGCCAGGGGACCCTCCTACGAGCAGTACGTC. Protein product: CASSQKFARGPSYEQYV.

This chain links TRBV2 with TRBJ2-5; TRBD1 matches at 7 bases. From germline, CDR1 is SNHLY and CDR2 FYNNEI. The length of the CDR3 is 14 residues. The V segment lost 5 bases and the J segment 1 base; nucleotides outside the gene matches: 4. The CDR3 reads CASSYGTVQETQYF. The CDR3 DNA reads TGTGCCAGCAGTTACGGGACAGTCCAAGAGACCCAGTACTTC.

The rearrangement links TRBV4-2 to TRBJ1-3; D perhaps matches TRBD1 (5 bases). Germline CDR1 LGHNA, CDR2 YNFKEQ. Trimming left V 3 bases short and J 4 bases short, with 16 bases between. The length of the CDR3 is 16 residues. The CDR3 bases are TGTGCCAGCAGCCAGACAGTCAAAAGCGAGGGAAACACCATATATTTT. Protein: CASSQTVKSEGNTIYF.

This sequence joins TRBV24-1 and TRBJ1-2, with D hard to call. Germline lookup yields CDR1 KGHDR and CDR2 SFDVKD. The V end lost 1 base, the J end lost 8 bases, and 19 bases lay between the germline ends. The CDR3 spans 16 residues. The CDR3 reads CATSDFGEDGRRGYTF. As DNA, the CDR3 is TGTGCCACCAGTGATTTCGGGGAGGACGGAAGAAGGGGCTACACCTTC.

The V and J genes are TRBV5-1 and TRBJ2-5, with D possibly being TRBD1 (5 bases). In germline, CDR1 is SGHRS, CDR2 YFSETQ. Trimming took 2 bases from V and 5 from J, leaving 13 bases between them. This CDR3 is built from 14 residues. The CDR3 here is CASSFQGFRETQYF. The CDR3 DNA sequence: TGCGCCAGCAGCTTCCAGGGTTTTCGGGAGACCCAGTACTTC.

This clone is a singleton in its sample. The J gene is TRBJ2-2, the V gene TRBV19; D perhaps matches TRBD1 (6 bases). Trimming cost V 9 bases and J 4 bases, with 15 bases left between them. Germline V gene data show CDR1 as LNHDA and CDR2 as SQIVND (reference sequence). This CDR3 spans 14 amino acids. In DNA form, the CDR3 reads TGTGCCAGCTCCTCCGGGACAACCACCGGGGAGCTGTTTTTT. Translated, it gives CASSSGTTTGELFF. The whole variable domain, filled in from reference TRBV19 and TRBJ2-2, reads DGGITQSPKYLFRKEGQNVTLSCEQNLNHDAMYWYRQDPGQGLRLIYYSQIVNDFQKGDIAEGYSVSREKKESFPLTVTSAQKNPTAFYLCASSSGTTTGELFFGEGSRLTVL.

There are a few counts of this clone. This chain joins TRBV19 and TRBJ1-2; TRBD1 agrees at 7 bases. Germline values: CDR1 LNHDA, CDR2 SQIVND (reference sequence). This CDR3 has 11 residues. V trimming: 10 bases; J trimming: 8 bases; junction bases outside the gene matches: 7. The CDR3 region is CATTGVGGYTF. CDR3 in DNA: TGTGCCACAACAGGGGTCGGAGGCTACACCTTC.

Worth noting for this clone: One end of the junction fails to match germline, which may point to a read error. The chain links TRBV7-6 to TRBJ1-1, with 7 bases aligning to TRBD1. This CDR3 has 14 residues. CDR1 SGHVS and CDR2 FNYEAQ come from the germline V gene. For the CDR3, the DNA is TGTGCCAGCACCTTAACAGGGGAAGGCACTGAAGCTTTCTTT. As protein: CASTLTGEGTEAFF.

The chain couples TRBV11-2 to TRBJ1-5; no clear D gene. Trimming removed 1 base from V and 6 bases from J, with 7 bases in between. This CDR3 contains 13 residues. Germline values: CDR1 SGHAT, CDR2 FQNNGV. This CDR3 is CASSLVHGQPQHF. CDR3 coding DNA: TGTGCCAGCAGCTTAGTGCACGGTCAGCCCCAGCATTTT.

In its sample, this clone was seen once. The chain carries TRBV2 and TRBJ1-2; D perhaps matches TRBD1 (6 bases). The CDR3 sequence is 13 residues long. Germline values: CDR1 SNHLY, CDR2 FYNNEI. The V end lost 5 bases, the J end lost 3 bases, and 10 bases lay between the germline ends. CDR3 sequence: CASSYRVDYGYTF. The CDR3 DNA reads as TGTGCCAGCAGTTACAGGGTAGACTATGGCTACACCTTC.

The chain is built from TRBV27 and TRBJ2-1; 9 nucleotides agree with TRBD1. Looked up from germline, CDR1 is MNHEY and CDR2 is SMNVEV (reference sequence). The V gene end was trimmed by 3 bases and the J gene end by 3 bases; junction bases not matched to a gene: 3. This CDR3 comprises 15 residues. The CDR3 bases are TGTGCCAGCAGTTTTCCGGACAGGGGCTACAATGAGCAGTTCTTC. This encodes CASSFPDRGYNEQFF.

This clone was recorded a few times. The chain employs TRBV27 and TRBJ2-1, with D possibly TRBD2 on 6 matching bases. The CDR3 consists of 16 residues. V was pared by 4 bases and J by 4 bases, with 17 bases between. CDR1 and CDR2 from the germline V gene are MNHEY and SMNVEV (reference sequence). DNA of the CDR3: TGTGCCAGCAGTTCAGGCGGGACTTTCCTATACAATGAGCAGTTCTTC. As protein: CASSSGGTFLYNEQFF.

The chain links TRBV5-1 to TRBJ2-1; 9 bases fit TRBD2. This CDR3 contains 16 residues. V trimming: 4 bases; J trimming: 8 bases; junction bases outside the gene matches: 13. Germline V gene lookup returns CDR1 SGHRS and CDR2 YFSETQ. CDR3 bases: TGCGCCAGCAGCCCGCTCAGGCGGGGGGGCTCGGATGAGCAGTTCTTC. Translated: CASSPLRRGGSDEQFF.

This rearrangement joins TRBV3-1 (or the pseudogene TRBV3-2) to TRBJ2-1; maybe TRBD2 (6 bases). The CDR3 spans 16 residues. The germline gives CDR1 LGHDT, CDR2 YNNKEL (reference sequence). With 1 base removed from V and 3 bases from J, the gap between germline ends came to 13 bases. The CDR3 spells CASSQVTGGNYNEQFF. The CDR3 DNA reads TGTGCCAGCAGCCAAGTTACAGGAGGGAACTACAATGAGCAGTTCTTC.

Turning to this clone: Additional DNA sequences in this sample encode the identical CDR3. The CDR3 nucleotides read TGCGCCAGCAGCTTGGCCGGGCAGGGTGGCGAAAAACTGTTTTTT. This translates into CASSLAGQGGEKLFF. The chain couples TRBV5-1 to TRBJ1-4; weak D call: TRBD1 (5 bases). Trimming stripped 0 bases from V and 8 bases from J, with 14 bases between. Germline V gene data show CDR1 as SGHRS and CDR2 as YFSETQ. CDR3 length equals 15 residues.

The genes are TRBV18 and TRBJ2-1; TRBD2 matches 12 bases. The trim removed 3 bases at V and 0 bases at J, leaving 18 bases unmatched. The germline CDR1 and CDR2 sequences are KGHSH and LQKENI. The CDR3 is 22 residues long. CDR3 region: CASSPWASGGARADSSYNEQFF. DNA for the CDR3: TGTGCCAGCTCACCGTGGGCTAGCGGGGGGGCCCGAGCAGATAGCTCCTACAATGAGCAGTTCTTC.